The sequence of this TCR beta chain was determined in a study of T cell responses to AZD1222 COVID-19 vaccine. About this clone: Its antigen remains unidentified.

The protocol was immunoSEQ multiplex PCR, while the TCRdb copy is restricted to in-frame clones and leaves out a portion. This table holds approximately 220,000 clones, 85% to 95% found once. Study-wide results and limits: Unmutated variant regions are reportedly the target of nearly half of TCRs that are spike-specific. Seropositive at baseline were only a handful of AZD1222 recipients. Spike regions recognized by vaccine-associated CD4 TCRs spanned the protein, led by 160-218 and 743-854. There were mostly white British donors and more females than males, and clonal diversity was possibly underestimated.

This CDR3 is 12 amino acids long. Per the germline V gene, CDR1 is MDHEN and CDR2 is SYDVKM. The V gene lost 2 bases and the J gene lost 9 bases, with 10 bases spanning the gap. Material: peripheral blood, obtained on day 0 of MenACWY control vaccination. The genes are TRBV28 and TRBJ1-1; perhaps TRBD1 as D (5 bases). The TCR originated in an adult in good health. In DNA, the CDR3 is TGTGCCAGCAGTTTACTCCAGGGCAAAGCTTTCTTT. It encodes CASSLLQGKAFF.